The present entry profiles one T cell receptor (beta chain) with its context. Its specificity is not known. The data were obtained in a study of post-analysis software for immune sequencing data. About the study: In terms of disease course, relapsing-remitting, secondary progressive and progressive-relapsing multiple sclerosis were included.

Study findings and constraints: TRBV segments more frequent in patients than in controls numbered roughly 5 and included TRBV5-6, TRBV5-1 and TRBV20-1. Normalized Chao1 diversity in multiple sclerosis patients fell significantly below that of controls.

Tagging with unique molecular identifiers was a feature of the TCR beta cDNA libraries. Each sample of roughly 0.95 to 10 million input T cells yielded about 500,000 cDNA molecules, so each molecule approximated one T cell. In TCRdb, the PCR reads were re-called with MiXCR into one record per CDR3 protein. The data hold hundreds of thousands of distinct CDR3 sequences, with around 50% observed a single time. V was cut by 7 bases and J by 5 bases, with 15 bases left in between. Per the germline V gene, CDR1 is SNHLY and CDR2 is FYNNEI. The CDR3 has 13 amino acids. V usage is TRBV2 and J usage is TRBJ2-7; D is undetermined. The TCR was taken from a girl aged 5-17 years with multiple sclerosis. The sequenced material came from blood. The CDR3 loop reads CASTVLIPHEQYF. Written as DNA, the CDR3 is TGTGCCAGCACTGTCCTAATTCCCCACGAGCAGTACTTC.